Each of the 20 T cell receptor beta chains below was sequenced from the same sample in a study of cytomegalovirus exposure and HLA in healthy donors. The PCR had 60 Vbeta and 13 Jbeta primers. Sequencing used immunoSEQ multiplex PCR; TCRdb keeps in-frame clones, though not all of them. Of roughly 100,000 clones detected, 76% appear once; the ten largest clones hold roughly 2%. Sample: PBMCs. The source of these receptors is a man aged 40-49 years in good health and CMV-seronegative.

Notes on this clone: Relative to the germline gene, one junction end is altered; a read error may explain this. The J gene is TRBJ1-5, the V gene TRBV7-9; unclear D gene. Germline V CDR1 and CDR2: SEHNR, FQNEAQ (reference sequence). CDR3 length: 14 residues. The chain's CDR3 is CSSSLGGSNQPQHF. As DNA, the CDR3 is TGTTCCAGCAGCTTAGGAGGTAGCAATCAGCCCCAGCATTTT. Looking up the rest from reference TRBV7-9 and TRBJ1-5 gives the full variable domain: DTGVSQNPRHKITKRGQNVTFRCDPISEHNRLYWYRQTLGQGPEFLTYFQNEAQLEKSRLLSDRFSAERPKGSFSTLEIQRTEQGDSAMYLCSSSLGGSNQPQHFGDGTRLSIL.

The chain uses TRBV27 and TRBJ2-2; D possibly corresponds to TRBD2 (5 bases). This CDR3 contains 16 residues. V lost 5 bases and J 9 bases, leaving 22 bases between the germline ends. Germline V CDR1 and CDR2: MNHEY, SMNVEV (reference sequence). The CDR3: CASSTPSGVTAWELFF. CDR3 coding DNA: TGTGCCAGCAGTACCCCCTCCGGGGTTACGGCCTGGGAGCTGTTTTTT.

This clone was observed a handful of times. J is TRBJ2-1 and V is TRBV6-4; 8 positions agree with TRBD1. The CDR3 length is 15 residues. Trimming at V came to 3 bases and at J to 0 bases, leaving 1 base not matched to a gene. Per the germline V gene, CDR1 is MRHNA and CDR2 is SNTAGT. In nucleotides, the CDR3 is TGTGCCAGCAGTGAAACAGGGGGCTCCTACAATGAGCAGTTCTTC. It specifies CASSETGGSYNEQFF.

The chain joins TRBV28 to TRBJ1-4, with 7 nucleotides matching TRBD1. With 3 bases clipped from V and 3 bases from J, the junction kept 4 bases outside the gene matches. This CDR3 has 15 amino acids. Germline values: CDR1 MDHEN, CDR2 SYDVKM. The DNA for the CDR3 is TGTGCCAGCAGTTTGGAGGGGGCAGCTAATGAAAAACTGTTTTTT. Translated, it gives CASSLEGAANEKLFF.

This sequence joins TRBV4-1 and TRBJ1-3, with 7 bases aligning to TRBD1. The CDR3 has 15 amino acids. Germline V gives CDR1 MGHRA, CDR2 YSYEKL. J gave up 4 bases and V 1 base, and 4 bases lay outside the gene matches. The DNA of the CDR3 is TGCGCCAGCAGCCAAGCGGACAGGCGAGGAAACACCATATATTTT. Amino acids: CASSQADRRGNTIYF.

The rearrangement links TRBV6-5 to TRBJ2-5; perhaps TRBD1 as D (6 bases). Germline CDR1 and CDR2: MNHEY and SVGAGI. V lost 6 bases and J lost 11, with 13 bases in between. The CDR3 runs to 11 residues. The CDR3 region is CASRGYGQQYF. CDR3 nucleotides: TGTGCCAGCAGGGGGTATGGACAGCAGTACTTC.

The chain joins TRBV14 to TRBJ2-1; 7 bases are a match to TRBD2. CDR3 length: 15 residues. From germline, CDR1 is SGHDN and CDR2 FVKESK. Trimming removed 4 bases from V and 8 bases from J; junction bases left unmatched: 11. CDR3 region: CASSLLAGAGDEQFF. The CDR3 DNA is TGTGCCAGCAGCCTTCTTGCGGGAGCGGGTGATGAGCAGTTCTTC.

The chain uses TRBV28 and TRBJ2-5; 9 bases map to TRBD1. The J call is uncertain, as TRBJ2-7 better fits the DNA end. Germline CDR1 reads MDHEN; CDR2 reads SYDVKM. The CDR3 runs to 15 residues. Here the CDR3 DNA reads TGTGCCAGCAGTACTTTTTGGGACAGGGCAGACGAGCAGTACTTC. This codes for CASSTFWDRADEQYF.

This clone came up a few times. The chain joins TRBV7-2 to TRBJ2-1; 8 nucleotides agree with TRBD2. The CDR3 runs to 15 residues. Germline V lookup: CDR1 SGHTA, CDR2 FQGNSA. V lost 5 bases to trimming and J lost 4 bases; unmatched junction nucleotides: 7. The CDR3 reads CASSLSAGDYNEQFF. CDR3 nucleotide sequence: TGTGCCAGCAGCCTATCAGCGGGAGATTACAATGAGCAGTTCTTC.

The chain couples TRBV4-3 to TRBJ2-7; 12 bases map to TRBD2. The junction had 2 bases not matched to a gene; V was cut back by 3 bases and J by 2 bases. Germline CDR1 LGHNA, CDR2 YSLEER. The length of the CDR3 is 15 residues. This CDR3 is CASSQLAGGPYEQYF. CDR3 coding DNA: TGCGCCAGCAGCCAGCTAGCGGGGGGGCCCTACGAGCAGTACTTC.

V is TRBV19 and J is TRBJ1-4, with TRBD1 as a possible D gene (6 bases). V gave up 4 bases and J gave up 8 bases, with 29 bases separating them. CDR1 is LNHDA, CDR2 SQIVND, per germline (reference sequence). The CDR3 is made up of 19 amino acids. The CDR3 sequence: CASSTGATGSHAAGEKLFF. In DNA, the CDR3 is TGTGCCAGTAGTACGGGCGCTACAGGGTCCCACGCCGCCGGGGAAAAACTGTTTTTT.

The chain combines TRBV28 with TRBJ1-1; D perhaps matches TRBD1 (5 bases). CDR1 and CDR2 (germline): MDHEN, SYDVKM. The CDR3 has 17 amino acids. The V end lost 3 bases, the J end lost 8 bases, and 25 bases lay between the germline ends. The CDR3 sequence is CASSFPGSGIAYEEAFF. The CDR3 region has the DNA TGTGCCAGCAGTTTCCCAGGGTCAGGAATTGCCTATGAAGAAGCTTTCTTT. The variable domain in full, completed from reference TRBV28 and TRBJ1-1, reads DVKVTQSSRYLVKRTGEKVFLECVQDMDHENMFWYRQDPGLGLRLIYFSYDVKMKEKGDIPEGYSVSREKKERFSLILESASTNQTSMYLCASSFPGSGIAYEEAFFGQGTRLTVV.

The chain joins TRBV6-6 to TRBJ1-3; a possible D gene is TRBD1 (5 bases). Trimming took off 6 bases at V and 4 bases at J, with 10 bases between the two ends. The CDR3 consists of 13 residues. Germline-derived CDR1 and CDR2 are MNHNY and SVGAGI (reference sequence). CDR3 protein: CASSETEGNTIYF. The CDR3 nucleotides are TGTGCCAGCAGCGAGACAGAAGGAAACACCATATATTTT.

A single count supports this clone. V is TRBV5-6 and J is TRBJ2-7, with D hard to call. The germline V and J ends were trimmed by 0 bases and 2 bases, with 9 bases remaining between them. The CDR3 loop spans 14 amino acids. Germline V gives CDR1 SGHDT, CDR2 YYEEEE. This CDR3 is CASSLDLLPYEQYF. CDR3 sequence (DNA): TGTGCCAGCAGCTTGGATTTACTCCCCTACGAGCAGTACTTC.

This clone was picked up a small number of times. One end of the junction does not line up with germline, which may come from a read error. V and J are TRBV7-9 and TRBJ1-4; D unresolved. Germline CDR1 SEHNR, CDR2 FQNEAQ (reference sequence). The CDR3 is 14 residues long. CDR3 residues: CSSSGSGTHEKLFF. DNA of the CDR3: TGTTCCAGCAGCGGCTCGGGAACTCATGAAAAACTGTTTTTT.

The chain is built from TRBV19 and TRBJ1-4; 9 bases agree with TRBD1. Per germline, CDR1 LNHDA and CDR2 SQIVND (reference sequence). This CDR3 contains 15 residues. V shed 6 bases, J shed 7 bases, and the junction held 9 bases outside the gene matches. In DNA form, the CDR3 reads TGTGCCAGTAGGACACAGGGGGCTAATAGTGAAAAACTGTTTTTT. Its translation is CASRTQGANSEKLFF.

As for this clone: The germline gene is not matched at one end of the junction; a read error may be the cause. The genes are TRBV7-9 and TRBJ2-7; no firm D call. This CDR3 region has 12 residues. Germline V gives CDR1 SEHNR, CDR2 FQNEAQ (reference sequence). CDR3 in DNA: TGTTCCAGCAGCTACCGGAGCTACGAGCAGTACTTC. It is translated as CSSSYRSYEQYF.

V is TRBV5-1 and J is TRBJ2-5; weak D call: TRBD2 (6 bases). Near its end, the DNA agrees better with TRBJ2-7, so the J call may be wrong. Germline lookup yields CDR1 SGHRS and CDR2 YFSETQ. The CDR3 is 14 residues long. CDR3 sequence: CASSWGVTSYEQYF. As DNA, the CDR3 is TGCGCCAGCAGCTGGGGGGTAACCTCCTACGAGCAGTACTTC.

V usage is TRBV19 and J usage is TRBJ1-5, with D perhaps matching TRBD1 (5 bases). The germline V gene encodes CDR1 LNHDA and CDR2 SQIVND (reference sequence). The CDR3 is made up of 13 amino acids. V lost 5 bases and J lost 8, with 13 bases in between. CDR3 in amino acids: CASSGAAWEPQHF. Here the CDR3 DNA reads TGTGCCAGTAGTGGGGCAGCCTGGGAGCCCCAGCATTTT.

The rearrangement joins TRBV7-9 to TRBJ2-7, with D maybe TRBD2 (6 bases). The CDR3 is 17 amino acids. The ends were cut back, 5 bases at V and 1 base at J, with 21 bases in the middle. CDR1 is SEHNR and CDR2 is FQNEAQ in the germline V gene (reference sequence). CDR3 amino acids: CASSAGVGGAISYEQYF. The CDR3 DNA sequence: TGTGCCAGCAGCGCCGGCGTCGGGGGAGCGATTTCCTACGAGCAGTACTTC.